The 4 T cell receptor beta chains reported below all come from one sample, sequenced in a study of blood T cell repertoires in COVID-19. Repertoires were generated with immunoSEQ multiplex PCR, while TCRdb's copy carries only in-frame clones and drops some. Seen here are hundreds of thousands of clones, around nine tenths observed once, and the top ten hold about 1.2%. The specimen was peripheral blood. Receptors were obtained from a man aged 65-85 years with acute or convalescent COVID-19.

This sequence joins TRBV5-5 and TRBJ2-7, with 11 bases aligning to TRBD2. J lost 3 bases, V lost 6 bases, and 14 bases had no gene match. The germline CDR1 and CDR2 sequences are SGHKS and YYEKEE (reference sequence). The CDR3 totals 17 residues. The DNA of the CDR3 is TGTGCCAGCAAAGGACTAGCGGGCCCACGAGGTCTCTACGAGCAGTACTTC. This codes for CASKGLAGPRGLYEQYF. The full variable domain, rest sourced from reference TRBV5-5 and TRBJ2-7, is DAGVTQSPTHLIKTRGQQVTLRCSPISGHKSVSWYQQVLGQGPQFIFQYYEKEERGRGNFPDRFSARQFPNYSSELNVNALLLGDSALYLCASKGLAGPRGLYEQYFGPGTRLTVT.

The rearrangement joins TRBV18 to TRBJ1-3; weak D call: TRBD1 (5 bases). V was clipped by 3 bases and J by 0 bases, with 9 bases between them. The CDR3 loop spans 15 amino acids. CDR1 is KGHSH and CDR2 is LQKENI in the germline V gene. CDR3 protein: CASSPTVYSGNTIYF. CDR3 nucleotides: TGTGCCAGCTCACCGACAGTTTACTCTGGAAACACCATATATTTT.

This rearrangement joins TRBV18 to TRBJ2-1, with 11 bases identical to TRBD2. The CDR3 has 18 residues. The J segment lost 0 bases and the V segment lost 5 bases, leaving 9 bases of the junction unmatched. The germline gives CDR1 KGHSH, CDR2 LQKENI. The CDR3 spells CASSTGTSGISSYNEQFF. Here the CDR3 DNA reads TGTGCCAGCTCAACCGGGACTAGCGGAATAAGCTCCTACAATGAGCAGTTCTTC.

This clone has a handful of counts. This rearrangement joins TRBV27 to TRBJ2-2; 8 bases map to TRBD1. Germline CDR1 and CDR2: MNHEY and SMNVEV (reference sequence). J gave up 0 bases and V 6 bases, and 6 bases lay outside the gene matches. CDR3 length: 16 residues. CDR3 bases: TGTGCCAGCAGGCGGACAGGGACCTCGAACACCGGGGAGCTGTTTTTT. As protein: CASRRTGTSNTGELFF.